This T cell receptor (beta chain) appears in the sequencing data of a study of cytomegalovirus exposure and HLA in healthy donors. In the PCR, 60 Vbeta and 13 Jbeta primers were used. Assay used: immunoSEQ multiplex PCR; TCRdb lists only in-frame clones, some missing. The table shows about 130,000 clones, with 55% to 75% occurring only once. The germline V gene encodes CDR1 MNHEY and CDR2 SVGAGI. The CDR3 loop spans 13 amino acids. The germline V and J ends were trimmed by 0 bases and 6 bases, with 8 bases remaining between them. This clone has only one observation. The target antigen is unknown. The study, taken as a whole, reports: Differences between HLA loci emerged in a later analysis of TCR association rates, with DRB1 most and HLA-C fewest.

The specimen sequenced was PBMCs. The genes are TRBV6-5 and TRBJ1-1; D gene unclear. This TCR came from a man aged 25 to 40 in good health and CMV-seropositive. The chain's CDR3 is CASSYSRSSEAFF. The CDR3 DNA follows: TGTGCCAGCAGTTACTCGAGGAGTTCTGAAGCTTTCTTT.